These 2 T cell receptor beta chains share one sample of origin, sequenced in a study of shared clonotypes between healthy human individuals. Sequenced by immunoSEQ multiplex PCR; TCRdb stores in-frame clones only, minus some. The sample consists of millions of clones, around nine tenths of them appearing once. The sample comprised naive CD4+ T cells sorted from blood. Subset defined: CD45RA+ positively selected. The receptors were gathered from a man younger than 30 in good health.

DNA of the CDR3: TGCGCCAGCAGCGGGTCGCGTAGAGGCTACACCTTC. It is translated as CASSGSRRGYTF. The chain is built from TRBV5-1 and TRBJ1-2, with D uncertain. V shed 4 bases and J shed 8 bases, with 12 bases lying between them. This CDR3 has 12 amino acids. Germline CDR1 is SGHRS and CDR2 is YFSETQ.

In nucleotides, the CDR3 is TGTGCCAGTAGCACTGCCGGGACAGGGAATGGAAATAGCTACACCTTC. It codes for CASSTAGTGNGNSYTF. This sequence joins TRBV19 and TRBJ1-2; TRBD1 agrees at 9 bases. Germline V CDR1 and CDR2: LNHDA, SQIVND (reference sequence). V was clipped by 6 bases and J by 9 bases; unmatched bases: 17. CDR3 size: 16 residues.